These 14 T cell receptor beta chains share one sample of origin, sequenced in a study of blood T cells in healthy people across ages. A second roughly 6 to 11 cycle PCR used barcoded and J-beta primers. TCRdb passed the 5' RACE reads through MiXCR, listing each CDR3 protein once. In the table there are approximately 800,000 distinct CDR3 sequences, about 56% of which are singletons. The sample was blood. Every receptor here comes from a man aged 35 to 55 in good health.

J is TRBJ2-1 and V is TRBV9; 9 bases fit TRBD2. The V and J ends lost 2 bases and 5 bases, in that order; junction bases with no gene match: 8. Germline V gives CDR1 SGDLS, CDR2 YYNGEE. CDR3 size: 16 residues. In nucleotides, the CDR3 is TGTGCCAGCAGCGTCTTAGCGGGAGTTGGGAACAATGAGCAGTTCTTC. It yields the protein CASSVLAGVGNNEQFF. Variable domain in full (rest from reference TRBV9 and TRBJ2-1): DSGVTQTPKHLITATGQRVTLRCSPRSGDLSVYWYQQSLDQGLQFLIQYYNGEERAKGNILERFSAQQFPDLHSELNLSSLELGDSALYFCASSVLAGVGNNEQFFGPGTRLTVL.

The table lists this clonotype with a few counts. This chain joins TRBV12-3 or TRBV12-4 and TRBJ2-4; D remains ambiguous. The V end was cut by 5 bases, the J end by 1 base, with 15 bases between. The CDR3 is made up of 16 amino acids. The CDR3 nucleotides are TGTGCCAGCAGTCAAAGCCCCGGGTACGCCAAAAACATTCAGTACTTC. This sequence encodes CASSQSPGYAKNIQYF.

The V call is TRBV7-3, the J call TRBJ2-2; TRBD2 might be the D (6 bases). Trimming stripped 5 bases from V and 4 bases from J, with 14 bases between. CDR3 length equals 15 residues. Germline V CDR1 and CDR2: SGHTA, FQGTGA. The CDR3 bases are TGTGCCAGCAGCGTCGGGAGATCCCCCACCGGGGAGCTGTTTTTT. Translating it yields CASSVGRSPTGELFF. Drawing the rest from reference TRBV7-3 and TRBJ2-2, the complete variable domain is GAGVSQTPSNKVTEKGKYVELRCDPISGHTALYWYRQSLGQGPEFLIYFQGTGAADDSGLPNDRFFAVRPEGSVSTLKIQRTERGDSAVYLCASSVGRSPTGELFFGEGSRLTVL.

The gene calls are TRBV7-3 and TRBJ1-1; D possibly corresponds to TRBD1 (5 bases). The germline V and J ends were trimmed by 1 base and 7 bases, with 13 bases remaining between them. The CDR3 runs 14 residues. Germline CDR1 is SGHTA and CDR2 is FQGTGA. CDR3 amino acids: CASSLNQGLGEAFF. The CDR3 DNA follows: TGTGCCAGCAGCTTAAATCAGGGTTTGGGTGAAGCTTTCTTT. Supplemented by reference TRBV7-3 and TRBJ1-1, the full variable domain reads GAGVSQTPSNKVTEKGKYVELRCDPISGHTALYWYRQSLGQGPEFLIYFQGTGAADDSGLPNDRFFAVRPEGSVSTLKIQRTERGDSAVYLCASSLNQGLGEAFFGQGTRLTVV.

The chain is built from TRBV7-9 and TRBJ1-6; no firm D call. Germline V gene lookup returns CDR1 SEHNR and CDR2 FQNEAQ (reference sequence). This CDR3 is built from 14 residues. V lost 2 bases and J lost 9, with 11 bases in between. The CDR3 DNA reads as TGTGCCAGCAGCTTAAGATTCGGATCTTCACCCCTCCACTTT. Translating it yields CASSLRFGSSPLHF. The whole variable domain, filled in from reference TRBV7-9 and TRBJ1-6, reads DTGVSQNPRHKITKRGQNVTFRCDPISEHNRLYWYRQTLGQGPEFLTYFQNEAQLEKSRLLSDRFSAERPKGSFSTLEIQRTEQGDSAMYLCASSLRFGSSPLHFGNGTRLTVT.

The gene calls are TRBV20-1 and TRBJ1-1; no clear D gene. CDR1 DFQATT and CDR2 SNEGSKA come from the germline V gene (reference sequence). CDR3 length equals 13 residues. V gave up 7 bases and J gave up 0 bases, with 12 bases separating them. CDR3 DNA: TGCAGTGTACGCCCTAACATGAACACTGAAGCTTTCTTT. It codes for CSVRPNMNTEAFF.

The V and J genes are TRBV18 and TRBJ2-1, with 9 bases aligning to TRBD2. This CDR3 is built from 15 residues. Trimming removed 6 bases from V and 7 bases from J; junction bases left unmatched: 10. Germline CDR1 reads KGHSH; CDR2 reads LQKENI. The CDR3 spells CASSQNSGSDNEQFF. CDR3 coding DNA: TGTGCCAGCTCCCAGAATAGCGGGAGTGATAATGAGCAGTTCTTC. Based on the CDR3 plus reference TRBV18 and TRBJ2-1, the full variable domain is NAGVMQNPRHLVRRRGQEARLRCSPMKGHSHVYWYRQLPEEGLKFMVYLQKENIIDESGMPKERFSAEFPKEGPSILRIQQVVRGDSAAYFCASSQNSGSDNEQFFGPGTRLTVL.

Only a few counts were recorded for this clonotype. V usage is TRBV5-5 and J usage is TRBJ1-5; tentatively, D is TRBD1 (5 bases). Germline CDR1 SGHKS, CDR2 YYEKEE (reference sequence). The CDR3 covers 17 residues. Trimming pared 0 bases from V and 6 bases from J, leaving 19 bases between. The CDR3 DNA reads TGTGCCAGCAGCTTGGGGCTTCGTGGGGGTTCCCTTCAGCCCCAGCATTTT. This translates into CASSLGLRGGSLQPQHF.

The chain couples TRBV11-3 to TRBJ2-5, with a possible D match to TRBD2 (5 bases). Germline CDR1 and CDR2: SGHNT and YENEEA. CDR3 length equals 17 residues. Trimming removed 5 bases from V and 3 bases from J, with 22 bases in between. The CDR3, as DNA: TGTGCCAGCAGCCCCGGCGGAATGGGAGTTATAGAAGAGACCCAGTACTTC. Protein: CASSPGGMGVIEETQYF. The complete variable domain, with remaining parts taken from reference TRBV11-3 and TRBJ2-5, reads EAGVVQSPRYKIIEKKQPVAFWCNPISGHNTLYWYLQNLGQGPELLIRYENEEAVDDSQLPKDRFSAERLKGVDSTLKIQPAELGDSAVYLCASSPGGMGVIEETQYFGPGTRLLVL.

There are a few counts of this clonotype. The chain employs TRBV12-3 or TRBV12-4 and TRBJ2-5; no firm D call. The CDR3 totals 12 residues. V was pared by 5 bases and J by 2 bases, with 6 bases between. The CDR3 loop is CASSHLQETQYF. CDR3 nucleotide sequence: TGTGCCAGCAGTCACTTACAAGAGACCCAGTACTTC.

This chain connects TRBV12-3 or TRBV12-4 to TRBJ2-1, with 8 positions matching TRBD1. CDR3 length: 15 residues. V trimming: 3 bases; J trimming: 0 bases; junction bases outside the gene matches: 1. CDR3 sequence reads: CASSFRGHSYNEQFF. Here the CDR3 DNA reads TGTGCCAGCAGTTTCAGGGGGCACTCCTACAATGAGCAGTTCTTC.

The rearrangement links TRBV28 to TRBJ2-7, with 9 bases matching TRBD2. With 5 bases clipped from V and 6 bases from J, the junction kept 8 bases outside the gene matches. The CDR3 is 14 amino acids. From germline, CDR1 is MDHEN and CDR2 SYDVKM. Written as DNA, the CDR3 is TGTGCCAGCAGTGCACCCAAACTAGCGGGCGAGCAGTACTTC. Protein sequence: CASSAPKLAGEQYF.

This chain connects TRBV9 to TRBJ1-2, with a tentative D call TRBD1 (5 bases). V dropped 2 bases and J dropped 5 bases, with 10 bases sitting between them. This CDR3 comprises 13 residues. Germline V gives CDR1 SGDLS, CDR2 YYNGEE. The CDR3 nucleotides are TGTGCCAGCAGCGTTACAGGATCTTATGGCTACACCTTC. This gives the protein CASSVTGSYGYTF.

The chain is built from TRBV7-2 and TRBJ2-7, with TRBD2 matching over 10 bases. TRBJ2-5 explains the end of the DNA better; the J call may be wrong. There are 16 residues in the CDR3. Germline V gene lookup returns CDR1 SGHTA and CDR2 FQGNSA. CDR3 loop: CASSLGTLAGQETQYF. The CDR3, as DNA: TGTGCCAGCAGCTTAGGGACACTAGCGGGGCAAGAGACCCAGTACTTC.